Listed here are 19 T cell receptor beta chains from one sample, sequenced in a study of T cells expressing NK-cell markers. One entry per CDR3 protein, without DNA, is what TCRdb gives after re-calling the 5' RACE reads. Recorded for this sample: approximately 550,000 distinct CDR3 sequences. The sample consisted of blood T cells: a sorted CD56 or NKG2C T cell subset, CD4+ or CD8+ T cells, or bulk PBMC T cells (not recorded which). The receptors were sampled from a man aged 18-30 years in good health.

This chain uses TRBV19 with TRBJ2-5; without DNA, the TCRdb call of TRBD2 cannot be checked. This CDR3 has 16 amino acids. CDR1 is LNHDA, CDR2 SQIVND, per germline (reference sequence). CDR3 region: CASRGSSGAYQETQYF.

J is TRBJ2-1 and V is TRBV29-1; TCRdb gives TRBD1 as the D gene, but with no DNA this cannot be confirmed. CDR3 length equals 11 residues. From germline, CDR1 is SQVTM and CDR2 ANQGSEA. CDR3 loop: CSVAPYNEQFF.

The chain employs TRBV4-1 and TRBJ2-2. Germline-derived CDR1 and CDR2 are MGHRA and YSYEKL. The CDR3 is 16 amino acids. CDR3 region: CASSQAVDPNTGELFF.

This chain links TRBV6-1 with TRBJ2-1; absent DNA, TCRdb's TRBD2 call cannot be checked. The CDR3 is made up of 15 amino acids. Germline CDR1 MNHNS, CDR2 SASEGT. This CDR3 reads CASSRGLLTYNEQFF.

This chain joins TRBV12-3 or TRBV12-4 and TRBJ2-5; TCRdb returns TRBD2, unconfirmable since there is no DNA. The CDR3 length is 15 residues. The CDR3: CASSLLAGGAQTQYF.

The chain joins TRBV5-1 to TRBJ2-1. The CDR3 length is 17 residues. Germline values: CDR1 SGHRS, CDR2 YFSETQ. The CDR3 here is CASSLEYGGRANNEQFF.

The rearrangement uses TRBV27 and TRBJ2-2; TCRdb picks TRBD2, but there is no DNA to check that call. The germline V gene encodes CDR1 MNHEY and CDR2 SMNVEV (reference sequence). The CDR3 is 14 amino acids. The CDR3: CASRVGGRTGELFF.

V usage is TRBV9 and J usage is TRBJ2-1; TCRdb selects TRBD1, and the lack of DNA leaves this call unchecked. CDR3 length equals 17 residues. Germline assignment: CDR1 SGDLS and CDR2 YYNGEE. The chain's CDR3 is CASSAGRDPSSYNEQFF.

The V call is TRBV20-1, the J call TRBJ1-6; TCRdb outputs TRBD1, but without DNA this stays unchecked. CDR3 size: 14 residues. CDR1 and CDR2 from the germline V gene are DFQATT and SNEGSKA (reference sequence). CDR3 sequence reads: CSARGTGYNSPLHF.

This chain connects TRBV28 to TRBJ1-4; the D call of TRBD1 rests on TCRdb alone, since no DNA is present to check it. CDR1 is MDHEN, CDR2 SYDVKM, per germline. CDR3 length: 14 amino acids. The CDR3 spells CASSLGRANEKLFF.

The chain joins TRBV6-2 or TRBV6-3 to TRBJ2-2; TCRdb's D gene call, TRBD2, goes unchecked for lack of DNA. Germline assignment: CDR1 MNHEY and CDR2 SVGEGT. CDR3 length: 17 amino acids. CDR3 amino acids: CASILPTGGSRTGELFF.

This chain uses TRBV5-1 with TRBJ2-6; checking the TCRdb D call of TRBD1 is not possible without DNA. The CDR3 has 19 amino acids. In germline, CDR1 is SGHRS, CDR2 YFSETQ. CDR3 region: CASSLGISTGDGVANVLTF.

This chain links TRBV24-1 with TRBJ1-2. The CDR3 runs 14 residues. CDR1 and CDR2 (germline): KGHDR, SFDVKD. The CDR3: CATSPGGAASSYTF.

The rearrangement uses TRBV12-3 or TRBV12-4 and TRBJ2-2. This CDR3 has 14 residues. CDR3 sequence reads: CASSFALWTGELFF.

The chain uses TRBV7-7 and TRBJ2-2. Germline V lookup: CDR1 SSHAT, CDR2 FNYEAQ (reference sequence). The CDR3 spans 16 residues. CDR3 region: CASSYTGVSNTGELFF.

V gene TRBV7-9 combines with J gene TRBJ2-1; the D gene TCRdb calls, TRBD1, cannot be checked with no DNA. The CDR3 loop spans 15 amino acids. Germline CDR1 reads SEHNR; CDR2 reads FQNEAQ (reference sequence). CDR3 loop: CASSSNRGIDNEQFF.

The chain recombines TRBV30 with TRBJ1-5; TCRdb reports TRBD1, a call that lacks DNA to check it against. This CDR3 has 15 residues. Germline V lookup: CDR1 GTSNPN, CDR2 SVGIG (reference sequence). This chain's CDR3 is CAWSAETGSLWPQHF.

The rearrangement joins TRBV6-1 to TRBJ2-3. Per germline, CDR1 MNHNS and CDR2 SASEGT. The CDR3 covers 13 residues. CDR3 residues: CASSEAVEDTQYF.

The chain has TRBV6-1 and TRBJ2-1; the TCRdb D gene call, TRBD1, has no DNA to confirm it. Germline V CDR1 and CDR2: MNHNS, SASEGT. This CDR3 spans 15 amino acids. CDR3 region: CASSATGTGSNEQFF.